A single sample is the source of the 4 T cell receptor beta chains below, sequenced in a study of blood T cell repertoires in COVID-19. Sequencing was performed with immunoSEQ multiplex PCR; in TCRdb, only in-frame clones are kept and a portion is missing. The sample records around 200,000 clones, around 80% being singletons. The sample consisted of peripheral blood. Receptors were obtained from a man in his fifties or sixties with active or convalescent COVID-19.

The rearrangement links TRBV7-6 to TRBJ2-7, with D maybe TRBD1 (6 bases). CDR3 length equals 15 residues. Germline CDR1 reads SGHVS; CDR2 reads FNYEAQ. Trimming stripped 1 base from V and 2 bases from J, with 12 bases between. DNA of the CDR3: TGTGCCAGCAGCTTAGGTTCAGGGGCGACCTACGAGCAGTACTTC. This codes for CASSLGSGATYEQYF.

This sequence joins TRBV30 and TRBJ1-2; no reliable D call. Germline V gene data show CDR1 as GTSNPN and CDR2 as SVGIG (reference sequence). V lost 0 bases and J 7 bases, leaving 9 bases between the germline ends. The CDR3 has 12 amino acids. The chain's CDR3 is CAWSVIGGGYTF. In DNA form, the CDR3 reads TGTGCCTGGAGTGTAATCGGTGGTGGCTACACCTTC.

This sequence joins TRBV7-2 and TRBJ2-3; D unresolved. Germline loops: CDR1 SGHTA, CDR2 FQGNSA. The V end lost 1 base, the J end lost 0 bases, and 5 bases lay between the germline ends. The CDR3 is 14 residues long. DNA for the CDR3: TGTGCCAGCAGCTTAGAATCTAGCACAGATACGCAGTATTTT. Translating it yields CASSLESSTDTQYF. The full variable domain, in which reference TRBV7-2 and TRBJ2-3 provide the parts outside the CDR3, is GAGVSQSPSNKVTEKGKDVELRCDPISGHTALYWYRQSLGQGLEFLIYFQGNSAPDKSGLPSDRFSAERTGGSVSTLTIQRTQQEDSAVYLCASSLESSTDTQYFGPGTRLTVL.

This chain joins TRBV10-3 and TRBJ2-1; possible D gene TRBD2, 5 bases. Germline V gene data show CDR1 as ENHRY and CDR2 as SYGVKD. Between the trimmed V and J ends, which lost 11 bases and 6 bases, there was a span of 14 bases. There are 12 residues in the CDR3. DNA of the CDR3: TGTGCCGTCGGACTTTCCCCCAATGAGCAGTTCTTC. Protein sequence: CAVGLSPNEQFF.